Here is one T cell receptor (beta chain) with its context. The antigen it binds to is not known. No qualities accompany the bases; no much larger clone lies one base away. Taken with the paper, the label for time point translates to: less than five weeks on oral tofacitinib. The treatment or condition label for this specimen denotes: oral pan-JAK inhibitor, 5-10 mg twice daily. From alopecia areata patients, peripheral blood was collected along with lesional scalp punch biopsies. After PBMCs were isolated by density centrifugation and stained for CD3, CD4 and CD8, a FACSAria was used to sort CD4+ and CD8+ T cells. Preparation of the library involved the immunoSEQ multiplex PCR assay. RNA was extracted from all samples and reverse transcribed into cDNA, which served as template for TCR sequencing. First-strand cDNA was synthesized with SuperScript III using a 2:1 mix of oligo-dT and random hexamers. A synthetic immune receptor repertoire was used to assess amplification bias, and residual bias was removed computationally. In the paper's pipeline: After raw reads were preprocessed to remove errors, the CDR3 was defined following IMGT conventions as running from the conserved cysteine to phenylalanine. To get clonality, Shannon entropy was normalized by log2 of the number of productive unique TCRs and the result was subtracted from 1. Whether each scalp clone was CD4 or CD8 was inferred by checking scalp TCRbeta sequences against the CD4 and CD8 repertoires from sorted blood. Here the immuneACCESS table is served through TCRdb, limited to in-frame sequences with V and J called. Missing clones are a known gap in these copies; in checked studies unresolved V genes cover under half, and the rest lacks a known reason. That table gives V, J and clone size, and the DNA gave D and trimming. This sample has roughly 73,000 clones in its table, and 29% of those were observed once. Of the sample, around 14% is held by the ten largest clones.

This sample stems from a study of CD8+ T cells in alopecia areata listed by TCRdb under 2018. With regard to the full study: Treated patients were enrolled in an open-label pilot trial of oral tofacitinib at 5 to 10 mg twice daily for moderate-to-severe alopecia areata. Patients received tofacitinib for 6 to 18 months and were then followed off drug for 6 months to check for delayed response and recurrence. immunoSEQ multiplex PCR using 35 Vbeta forward primers and 13 Jbeta reverse primers was used to amplify TCRbeta CDR3 regions. Patients on tofacitinib were biopsied at baseline and after 4 and 24 weeks of treatment, and several of the patients also had a later scalp biopsy. Scalp clonality was compared among normal scalp (n=4), patchy alopecia areata scalp (n=8), and alopecia totalis/universalis scalp (n=8). The RNA source kit depended on sample type: the PAXgene miRNA kit for fixed scalp, the miRNeasy kit for PBMCs, and the RNeasy kit for mouse skin. In treated patients, disease severity was measured using the SALT score, which gives the percentage of scalp surface area affected. In humans, TCRbeta sequencing was performed on scalp tissue and on sorted CD4+ and CD8+ peripheral blood T cells from healthy controls and from patients with patchy or totalis/universalis alopecia areata. High-throughput TCRbeta sequencing was used to examine T cell clonal expansion in alopecia areata in both the C3H/HeJ mouse model and human patients.

Germline trimming: 7 bases from V, 4 bases from J; junction bases outside gene matches: 9. The CDR3 runs 15 residues from the cysteine to the phenylalanine. Here the CDR3 DNA is all that survives: 45 bases in frame from base 1. For CDR1 and CDR2, the germline V gene lists MGHRA and YSYEKL. What the research found in general, with its limitations: The treated cohort was small, with a single nonresponder, so links between baseline CD8+ expansion and response need larger studies. Lesional scalp, especially in alopecia totalis/universalis, showed higher clonality and more expanded CD8+ clones than normal scalp, suggesting antigenic drive. Unlike mouse skin, which is dominated by gammadelta T cells, normal human skin has resident alphabeta T cells that are also sequenced, and this complicates analysis of the scalp TCR repertoire. Shared TCR sequences between patients were less evident than in mice, which may be partly attributable to HLA diversity in the patient population. During tofacitinib treatment, many expanded lesional clones remained in scalp and blood, and this persistence may partly explain relapse after treatment is stopped. Tofacitinib significantly lowered scalp clonality and the number of expanded CD8+ clones among the top 100 scalp clones.

The V gene is TRBV4-1 and the J gene is TRBJ2-1, with TRBD2 matching 8 junction bases. The receptor was derived from a human donor with alopecia areata. Sequences were derived from CD8+ T cells sorted from blood, sampled at week 4, from a patient treated with tofacitinib. The DNA is as follows: TGCGCCAGCACCCCCGGGGGGGCAATATACAATGAGCAGTTCTTC. Its amino acids are CASTPGGAIYNEQFF.